Below, 27 T cell receptor beta chains from the same sample are listed, as sequenced in a study of blood T cells in healthy people across ages. The authors ran a second PCR of about 7 to 11 cycles using a sample-barcoded 5' primer and a J-beta primer mix. MiXCR was run by TCRdb on the 5' RACE reads, yielding one entry per CDR3 protein. Of about 1.4 million distinct CDR3 sequences in the sample, around 59% are singletons; the top ten hold approximately 7%. The sample was blood. The source is a man aged 18 to 30 in good health.

The chain links TRBV4-3 to TRBJ2-5, with D perhaps TRBD1 or TRBD2 (5 bases each). This CDR3 comprises 15 residues. Germline CDR1 and CDR2: LGHNA and YSLEER. V lost 1 base to trimming and J lost 5 bases, with 14 bases between them. CDR3: CASSQVIGARETQYF. The CDR3 DNA reads TGCGCCAGCAGCCAAGTAATCGGGGCTAGGGAGACCCAGTACTTC.

The rearrangement joins TRBV20-1 to TRBJ2-5, with a possible D match to TRBD2 (6 bases). CDR3 size: 14 residues. The V gene lost 6 bases and the J gene lost 1 base, with 15 bases spanning the gap. Germline CDR1 is DFQATT and CDR2 is SNEGSKA (reference sequence). CDR3 in DNA: TGCAGTGCAAAGAGAGGGGACTCCCAAGAGACCCAGTACTTC. Translated: CSAKRGDSQETQYF.

The chain combines TRBV5-1 with TRBJ1-4; unclear D gene. CDR1 SGHRS and CDR2 YFSETQ come from the germline V gene. The CDR3 has 15 residues. Between the trimmed V and J ends, which lost 3 bases and 8 bases, there was a span of 17 bases. The CDR3 is CASSYGGRLGEKLFF. In nucleotides, the CDR3 is TGCGCCAGCAGCTATGGAGGACGTCTGGGGGAAAAACTGTTTTTT.

J is TRBJ2-7 and V is TRBV29-1; D unclear. The CDR3 runs 11 residues. Germline lookup yields CDR1 SQVTM and CDR2 ANQGSEA. Trimming stripped 6 bases from V and 3 bases from J, with 9 bases between. CDR3 in DNA: TGCAGCGTCTCCGGATTCTACGAGCAGTACTTC. Protein: CSVSGFYEQYF.

The V and J genes are TRBV9 and TRBJ1-3; D is unclear. CDR1 is SGDLS, CDR2 YYNGEE, per germline. This CDR3 is 16 amino acids long. V dropped 0 bases and J dropped 0 bases, with 10 bases sitting between them. CDR3 bases: TGTGCCAGCAGCGTAGCCATTTCAGTCTCTGGAAACACCATATATTTT. Translated, it gives CASSVAISVSGNTIYF.

The J gene is TRBJ2-1, the V gene TRBV24-1, with D unresolved. The CDR3 runs to 15 residues. Germline loops: CDR1 KGHDR, CDR2 SFDVKD. With 0 bases removed from V and 2 bases from J, the gap between germline ends came to 7 bases. This CDR3 is CATSDLGATYNEQFF. In nucleotides, the CDR3 is TGTGCCACCAGTGATTTGGGCGCTACCTACAATGAGCAGTTCTTC.

This clonotype was counted a few times. The rearrangement uses TRBV29-1 and TRBJ2-1; 8 nucleotides match TRBD1. Germline CDR1 is SQVTM and CDR2 is ANQGSEA. The CDR3 runs 13 residues. Losses at the gene ends were 6 bases for V and 10 bases for J; bases not matched to a gene: 11. CDR3 protein: CSVTGTGMWEQFF. For the CDR3, the DNA is TGCAGCGTCACCGGGACAGGCATGTGGGAGCAGTTCTTC.

The V call is TRBV10-3, the J call TRBJ2-7; D is unresolved. The CDR3 is 14 residues long. The germline V gene has CDR1 ENHRY and CDR2 SYGVKD. V lost 4 bases, J lost 3 bases, and 13 bases lay in between. This CDR3 is CAISAGRLSYEQYF. The CDR3, as DNA: TGTGCCATCAGTGCAGGAAGGCTTAGCTACGAGCAGTACTTC.

This clonotype was detected only once. The V and J genes are TRBV20-1 and TRBJ2-7; 9 bases are shared with TRBD1. The germline V gene encodes CDR1 DFQATT and CDR2 SNEGSKA (reference sequence). CDR3 length: 14 residues. The ends lost 4 bases at V and 0 bases at J; junction bases unmatched: 4. The CDR3 loop is CSATGTGYSYEQYF. DNA for the CDR3: TGCAGTGCTACCGGGACAGGGTACTCCTACGAGCAGTACTTC.

The rearrangement joins TRBV7-9 to TRBJ2-5, with TRBD2 matching 11 bases. The last part of the DNA fits TRBJ2-7 better; the J call may be wrong. The CDR3 loop spans 16 amino acids. Per germline, CDR1 SEHNR and CDR2 FQNEAQ (reference sequence). Here the CDR3 DNA reads TGTGCCAGCAGCCAACTAGCGGGAGACCTGTTCGACGAGCAGTACTTC. This encodes CASSQLAGDLFDEQYF.

The chain combines TRBV3-1 with TRBJ1-4, with D uncertain. Deletions cut 11 bases from V and 5 bases from J, with 12 bases between. The CDR3 consists of 12 residues. Germline V gives CDR1 LGHDT, CDR2 YNNKEL (reference sequence). The CDR3 sequence is CAPRLRNEKLFF. The CDR3 nucleotides are TGTGCCCCCCGCCTGAGAAATGAAAAACTGTTTTTT.

The chain carries TRBV27 and TRBJ1-1; the D gene is possibly TRBD1 (6 bases). The CDR3 totals 14 residues. Between the trimmed V and J ends, which lost 6 bases and 3 bases, there was a span of 14 bases. Germline V gives CDR1 MNHEY, CDR2 SMNVEV (reference sequence). In DNA form, the CDR3 reads TGTGCCAGCAGACAGGGTGGAGGGTACACTGAAGCTTTCTTT. Encoded protein: CASRQGGGYTEAFF.

Details on this clonotype: One end of the junction is discordant with germline, which a read error may explain. The gene calls are TRBV28 and TRBJ2-7, with no clear D. The CDR3 consists of 13 residues. Germline values: CDR1 MDHEN, CDR2 SYDVKM. In DNA form, the CDR3 reads TGTGCCAGCAGTTTCGGGTCCCAGGACGAGCTGTACTTC. Translating gives CASSFGSQDELYF.

This clonotype was counted ten times or more. Germline and junction disagree at one end, which may indicate a read error. The CDR3 here is CASSLGGGNQPQHF. CDR3 in DNA: TGTGCCAGCAGTTTGGGGGGGGGTAATCAGCCCCAGCATTTT. The chain couples TRBV5-1 to TRBJ1-5; possibly TRBD1 for D (5 bases). The CDR3 consists of 14 residues. Germline CDR1 and CDR2: SGHRS and YFSETQ.

This clonotype was detected only a few times. The chain combines TRBV4-1 with TRBJ2-7; 8 bases line up with TRBD2. Germline V lookup: CDR1 MGHRA, CDR2 YSYEKL. The length of the CDR3 is 13 residues. The V segment lost 3 bases and the J segment 4 bases; nucleotides outside the gene matches: 2. The CDR3 DNA follows: TGCGCCAGCAGCCAGGGACTAGTGTACGAGCAGTACTTC. Its protein product is CASSQGLVYEQYF.

The chain recombines TRBV15 with TRBJ2-3; TRBD2 aligns across 9 bases. This CDR3 has 15 residues. J gave up 6 bases and V 2 bases, and 6 bases lay outside the gene matches. In germline, CDR1 is LNHNV, CDR2 YYDKDF (reference sequence). The CDR3 DNA sequence: TGTGCCACCAGCAGATCTAGCGGGGTCGGGGATACGCAGTATTTT. Translation: CATSRSSGVGDTQYF.

V and J are TRBV11-2 and TRBJ1-2; the match to TRBD1 covers 7 bases. This CDR3 is built from 16 residues. The germline CDR1 and CDR2 sequences are SGHAT and FQNNGV. V dropped 1 base and J dropped 0; count of bases not matched to a gene: 5. This CDR3 is CASSLGYRGANYGYTF. The CDR3 DNA reads TGTGCCAGCAGCTTAGGGTACAGGGGTGCTAACTATGGCTACACCTTC.

The chain has TRBV28 and TRBJ2-7, with D unresolved. This CDR3 spans 16 amino acids. Germline CDR1 MDHEN, CDR2 SYDVKM. V shed 6 bases and J shed 0 bases, with 18 bases lying between them. The CDR3 DNA follows: TGTGCCAGCAGCCGGGTTGACGGCTTTAGCTCCTACGAGCAGTACTTC. It is translated as CASSRVDGFSSYEQYF.

This sequence joins TRBV20-1 and TRBJ2-1; 10 bases are a match to TRBD2. The germline V gene encodes CDR1 DFQATT and CDR2 SNEGSKA (reference sequence). The trim removed 5 bases at V and 6 bases at J, leaving 10 bases unmatched. This CDR3 is built from 15 residues. CDR3 protein: CSAPPQRGGVNEQFF. DNA for the CDR3: TGCAGTGCTCCCCCTCAGCGGGGGGGCGTCAATGAGCAGTTCTTC.

This chain joins TRBV6-6 and TRBJ2-7; D possibly corresponds to TRBD2 (5 bases). Looked up from germline, CDR1 is MNHNY and CDR2 is SVGAGI (reference sequence). Trimming stripped 5 bases from V and 8 bases from J, with 16 bases between. This CDR3 comprises 13 residues. The CDR3 spells CASSEGPANKQYF. The CDR3 region has the DNA TGTGCCAGCAGTGAGGGCCCCGCAAACAAGCAGTACTTC.

J is TRBJ2-2 and V is TRBV6-1; 7 nucleotides align to TRBD2. The germline gives CDR1 MNHNS, CDR2 SASEGT. The CDR3 sequence is 18 residues long. V was clipped by 6 bases and J by 6 bases; unmatched bases: 19. CDR3 sequence reads: CASSRSAPHLAVAGELFF. The CDR3 coding sequence is TGTGCCAGCAGCCGATCTGCGCCACACCTAGCGGTGGCCGGGGAGCTGTTTTTT.

This chain links TRBV29-1 with TRBJ2-7; 7 bases agree with TRBD1. Germline CDR1 SQVTM, CDR2 ANQGSEA. The CDR3 covers 13 residues. The ends lost 5 bases at V and 7 bases at J; junction bases unmatched: 11. CDR3 sequence (DNA): TGCAGCGTTTCTGAGACAGGGTACGGTGAGCAGTACTTC. This gives the protein CSVSETGYGEQYF.

The rearrangement joins TRBV2 to TRBJ2-3; tentative D call: TRBD2 (6 bases). V was shortened by 5 bases and J by 0 bases, with 21 bases between the two germline ends. CDR1 is SNHLY and CDR2 is FYNNEI in the germline V gene. The CDR3 is 18 residues long. CDR3 bases: TGTGCCAGCAGTCAACATCCACTGTGGGGGGAGAGCACAGATACGCAGTATTTT. This sequence encodes CASSQHPLWGESTDTQYF.

This rearrangement joins TRBV4-1 to TRBJ2-1; either TRBD1 or TRBD2 may supply D (5 bases each). Germline CDR1 MGHRA, CDR2 YSYEKL. V was shortened by 4 bases and J by 7 bases, with 17 bases between the two germline ends. The CDR3 has 15 residues. DNA for the CDR3: TGCGCCAGCAGCCGCCGGGACCACCTGTTGAATGAGCAGTTCTTC. Protein: CASSRRDHLLNEQFF.

In this sample, this clonotype turned up a few times. The chain recombines TRBV29-1 with TRBJ1-2, with TRBD1 matching over 8 bases. Germline V gives CDR1 SQVTM, CDR2 ANQGSEA. J was trimmed by 4 bases and V by 7 bases; bases with no gene match: 11. CDR3 size: 14 residues. As DNA, the CDR3 is TGCAGCGGGGATGACCCCGGGACAGGCTATGGCTACACCTTC. The encoded protein is CSGDDPGTGYGYTF.

This chain uses TRBV5-1 with TRBJ2-5, with 8 positions matching TRBD2. V was clipped by 3 bases and J by 1 base; unmatched bases: 11. Looked up from germline, CDR1 is SGHRS and CDR2 is YFSETQ. This CDR3 spans 17 amino acids. The CDR3 protein is CASSSQRERGFQETQYF. CDR3 coding DNA: TGCGCCAGCAGCTCTCAGCGGGAGCGGGGGTTCCAAGAGACCCAGTACTTC.

The DNA for the CDR3 is TGCAGTGCGGATGCGAGGGGTACCCAGTACTTC. Its translation: CSADARGTQYF. The chain combines TRBV20-1 with TRBJ2-5, with D perhaps given as TRBD1 or TRBD2 (5 bases each). CDR1 is DFQATT, CDR2 SNEGSKA, per germline (reference sequence). The CDR3 runs to 11 residues. V dropped 6 bases and J dropped 8 bases, with 13 bases sitting between them.